The sequence of this TCR beta chain was determined in a study of T cell responses to AZD1222 COVID-19 vaccine. General observations from the study: Spike-specific TCR breadth and depth were elevated following two AZD1222 doses. Clonal diversity may have been underestimated in mostly white British donors. Spike-wide coverage was observed for vaccine-associated CD4 TCRs, with dominant responses at 160-218 and 743-854.

Combined were second doses at about 4 or about 12 weeks. Worth noting for this clone: The target antigen is unknown. This CDR3 is also generated by other DNA sequences in the sample.

Produced via immunoSEQ multiplex PCR; TCRdb's table is partial and in-frame only. The sample yields 150,000 to 200,000 clones, less than 95% seen once. Germline lookup yields CDR1 SGHNT and CDR2 YENEEA. The V end lost 1 base, the J end lost 1 base, and 2 bases lay between the germline ends. CDR3 length: 13 residues. This chain links TRBV11-3 with TRBJ1-3, with unresolved D. The receptor's source is an adult who received the AZD1222 COVID-19 vaccine. The specimen comprised peripheral blood, sampled 28 days after the second AZD1222 dose. In DNA form, the CDR3 reads TGTGCCAGCAGCTTAGGATCTGGAAACACCATATATTTT. This codes for CASSLGSGNTIYF.